Listed below are T cell receptor beta chains from one sample, sequenced in a study of blood T cell repertoires in COVID-19. Repertoires were generated with immunoSEQ multiplex PCR, while TCRdb's copy carries only in-frame clones and drops some. This sample has fewer than 200,000 clones, with roughly 88% found just once. Specimen: peripheral blood. The receptor set was obtained from a woman older than 75 with acute or convalescent COVID-19. Both conserved end residues are part of each CDR3. Each record gives: D gene, V gene, clone size, J gene, CDR3 DNA, CDR3 protein. The D gene is left open where the match is weak. Size tells how often a clone was seen (once, few, many) or the class of an expanded clone, and some rows leave it out.

>NA|TRBV11-2|NA|TRBJ2-5
TGTGCCAGCAGCTTAGATTCGGCAGGTGGAGAGACCCAGTACTTC
CASSLDSAGGETQYF
>TRBD2|TRBV15|NA|TRBJ2-2
TGTGCCACCAGCAGAGATCCTGGACTAGCCGGCGGGGAGCTGTTTTTT
CATSRDPGLAGGELFF
>TRBD1|TRBV9|NA|TRBJ1-3
TGTGCCAGCAGCCGTACAGGGGGCGCAGGAAACACCATATATTTT
CASSRTGGAGNTIYF
>NA|TRBV5-6|NA|TRBJ2-2
TGTGCCAGCAGCTTGGACTTGAACACCGGGGAGCTGTTTTTT
CASSLDLNTGELFF
>NA|TRBV5-1|once|TRBJ1-1
TGCGCCAGCAGCTTCAGGGTTCTAGGGGACACTGAAGCTTTCTTT
CASSFRVLGDTEAFF
>TRBD1|TRBV6-5|NA|TRBJ2-1
TGTGCCAGCTCAAATTGGGACAGTCCCTACAATGAGCAGTTCTTC
CASSNWDSPYNEQFF
>TRBD1|TRBV10-3|NA|TRBJ1-2
TGTGCCATCAATGGACAGGGGGCGAGGTATGGCTACACCTTC
CAINGQGARYGYTF
>TRBD2|TRBV24-1|NA|TRBJ2-2
TGTGCCACCAGTGATCCGCCTGGGGTAGCGGGAGGGCGCGGCACCGGGGAGCTGTTTTTT
CATSDPPGVAGGRGTGELFF
>NA|TRBV5-1|NA|TRBJ2-7
TGCGCCAGCAGCTCGTGGGGGCCCTCTGGTGAGCAGTACTTC
CASSSWGPSGEQYF
>NA|TRBV18|few|TRBJ2-7
TGTGCCAGCTCACCCTCATTAGCGGAGGTCTACGAGCAGTACTTC
CASSPSLAEVYEQYF
>TRBD1|TRBV7-2|NA|TRBJ1-1
TGTGCCAGCCGGCAGGGGGCCTTGAACACTGAAGCTTTCTTT
CASRQGALNTEAFF
>NA|TRBV2|few|TRBJ2-5
TGTGCCAGCAGTGAACCCGGGGCCCAGTACTTC
CASSEPGAQYF
>TRBD1|TRBV5-1|NA|TRBJ1-1
TGCGCCAGCAGCTTGGCCGGGACAGCTCTCGACACTGAAGCTTTCTTT
CASSLAGTALDTEAFF
>TRBD1|TRBV7-2|once|TRBJ2-4
TGTGCCAGCAGCTTAGGCGGGGACAGGGAGGAGTACTTC
CASSLGGDREEYF
>NA|TRBV5-1|NA|TRBJ1-2
TGCGCCAGCAGGTCCTCCAGTTCTAACTATGGCTACACCTTC
CASRSSSSNYGYTF
>NA|TRBV5-4|NA|TRBJ1-3
TGTGCCAGCAGCGACGCTCAACAGGGATCTGGAAACACCATATATTTT
CASSDAQQGSGNTIYF